The next 18 T cell receptor beta chains were all read from a single sample in a study of T cells after posttransplantation cyclophosphamide. Sequencing was performed with immunoSEQ multiplex PCR; in TCRdb, only in-frame clones are kept and a portion is missing. The sample holds 4,300 or so clones, 76% seen once. Cyclophosphamide on days +3 and +4 followed busulfan-fludarabine conditioning and a marrow graft. The sequencing used PBMCs, collected after allogeneic stem cell transplant with posttransplant cyclophosphamide. Every receptor here comes from a male patient between 35 and 55 years old who received an allogeneic stem cell transplant from a related donor, was CMV-positive, and had acute and chronic GVHD. Part of the T cell pool may stem from the graft donor.

The chain is built from TRBV7-8 and TRBJ2-7, with 9 bases matching TRBD2. The CDR3 sequence is 15 residues long. V lost 6 bases and J lost 2; bases outside the gene matches: 8. Germline V gene sequence: CDR1 SGHVS, CDR2 FQNEAQ. The CDR3 reads CASRPFGGRAYEQYF. The CDR3 nucleotides are TGTGCCAGCAGGCCGTTTGGCGGGAGGGCCTACGAGCAGTACTTC.

CDR3 nucleotides: TGTGCCTGGAGTTCGGGTCACCTCTACGAGCAGTACTTC. This sequence encodes CAWSSGHLYEQYF. The chain employs TRBV30 and TRBJ2-7, with D uncertain. The germline CDR1 and CDR2 sequences are GTSNPN and SVGIG (reference sequence). Between the trimmed V and J ends, which lost 2 bases and 3 bases, there was a span of 11 bases. The CDR3 contains 13 residues.

The rearrangement links TRBV25-1 to TRBJ1-5; D is undetermined. The length of the CDR3 is 15 residues. V dropped 4 bases and J dropped 2 bases, with 12 bases sitting between them. Germline CDR1 reads MGHDK; CDR2 reads SYGVNS. In nucleotides, the CDR3 is TGTGCCAGCAGTGGATCCGTCGGGGGCAATCAGCCCCAGCATTTT. Translation: CASSGSVGGNQPQHF.

This clone was detected a few times. The chain combines TRBV27 with TRBJ2-7, with D possibly TRBD1 on 5 matching bases. The CDR3 is made up of 14 amino acids. Trimming shortened V by 5 bases and J by 6 bases, and 17 bases separated the two germline ends. From germline, CDR1 is MNHEY and CDR2 SMNVEV (reference sequence). The CDR3 nucleotides are TGTGCCAGCAGTAAAAGCTCTCAGGGAAGCGAGCAGTACTTC. Its translation: CASSKSSQGSEQYF.

DNA of the CDR3: TGTGCAAGTCGCACCGAGGGGAGGGGACTAGCGGGCCCCTTACCTTACGAGCAGTACTTC. This sequence encodes CASRTEGRGLAGPLPYEQYF. The V call is TRBV12-2, the J call TRBJ2-7; the table's D call TRBD2 went unverified against the DNA. TRBV12-2 corresponds to a pseudogene. The CDR3 has 20 amino acids.

The sample holds a few counts of this clone. The rearrangement links TRBV5-4 to TRBJ2-7; possible D gene TRBD1, 6 bases. The CDR3 contains 13 residues. The V gene lost 5 bases and the J gene lost 4 bases, with 13 bases spanning the gap. Germline assignment: CDR1 SGHNT and CDR2 YYREEE (reference sequence). This CDR3 reads CASSASGVYEQYF. The CDR3 coding sequence is TGTGCCAGCAGTGCGTCAGGGGTATACGAGCAGTACTTC.

This clone was detected a few times. CDR3 protein: CASSRGDGNTQYF. The CDR3 region has the DNA TGTGCCAGCAGCCGGGGGGACGGAAATACGCAGTATTTT. The chain carries TRBV9 and TRBJ2-3; 7 bases are a match to TRBD2. The V gene's germline CDR1 is SGDLS and CDR2 YYNGEE. J was trimmed by 7 bases and V by 4 bases; bases with no gene match: 6. This CDR3 spans 13 amino acids.

This clone was seen more than once but under ten times. This sequence joins TRBV11-3 and TRBJ2-7, with D perhaps matching TRBD1 (7 bases). The CDR3 has 14 amino acids. The V and J ends lost 3 bases and 6 bases respectively, with 15 bases between them. Germline CDR1 and CDR2: SGHNT and YENEEA. CDR3 DNA: TGTGCCAGCAGCTTTAATGTCAGGGGGGCCGAGCAGTACTTC. Its translation: CASSFNVRGAEQYF.

Comment on this clone: The junction and the germline gene differ at one end; a read error may be behind it. The chain carries TRBV29-1 and TRBJ1-5; no reliable D call. Germline V gene lookup returns CDR1 SQVTM and CDR2 ANQGSEA. This CDR3 comprises 15 residues. The CDR3 DNA reads as TGCAGCGTTCAAGAGGAGAGGGTGAGGCGTCAGGCCCAGCATTTT. Translating gives CSVQEERVRRQAQHF.

The rearrangement links TRBV30 to TRBJ1-5; possible D gene TRBD1, 5 bases. Trimming took 4 bases from V and 4 from J, leaving 11 bases between them. CDR1 and CDR2 from the germline V gene are GTSNPN and SVGIG (reference sequence). The CDR3 extends over 13 amino acids. In DNA form, the CDR3 reads TGTGCCTGGAATGTGAAGGGGAATCAGCCCCAGCATTTT. Its protein product is CAWNVKGNQPQHF.

CDR3 DNA sequence: TGTGCCAGCAGTGAAGCCAGGGTGGGCTATGGCTACACCTTC. This sequence encodes CASSEARVGYGYTF. The J gene is TRBJ1-2, the V gene TRBV6-1; a weak D match, TRBD1 (5 bases). This CDR3 spans 14 amino acids. Trimming removed 0 bases at V and 4 bases at J, with 9 bases between. Germline lookup yields CDR1 MNHNS and CDR2 SASEGT.

The chain has TRBV9 and TRBJ2-3; the D is unclear. The CDR3 is 12 amino acids. V was cut by 3 bases and J by 2 bases, with 4 bases left in between. CDR1 and CDR2 (germline): SGDLS, YYNGEE. Here the CDR3 reads CASSAHTDTQYF. As DNA, the CDR3 is TGTGCCAGCAGCGCCCACACAGATACGCAGTATTTT.

This rearrangement joins TRBV10-3 to TRBJ2-1, with D possibly TRBD1 on 6 matching bases. Germline CDR1 ENHRY, CDR2 SYGVKD. V was cut by 10 bases and J by 9 bases, with 22 bases left in between. The CDR3 loop spans 14 amino acids. CDR3 DNA: TGTGCCACCCACCGCCAGGGTGGGGGCCTTGAGCAGTTCTTC. This codes for CATHRQGGGLEQFF.

V gene TRBV7-9 combines with J gene TRBJ1-5, with 7 bases lining up with TRBD1. Trimming took 5 bases from V and 3 from J; bases not matched to a gene: 7. Germline V gives CDR1 SEHNR, CDR2 FQNEAQ (reference sequence). The CDR3 totals 15 residues. The CDR3 spells CASSLTGAYNQPQHF. Here the CDR3 DNA reads TGTGCCAGCAGCCTCACAGGGGCCTACAATCAGCCCCAGCATTTT.

The chain joins TRBV29-1 to TRBJ2-7; D gene unclear. The CDR3 covers 11 residues. The germline V and J ends were trimmed by 5 bases and 5 bases, with 10 bases remaining between them. Germline V lookup: CDR1 SQVTM, CDR2 ANQGSEA. The CDR3 protein is CSVSVRDEQYF. The CDR3 region has the DNA TGCAGCGTTTCAGTCCGGGACGAGCAGTACTTC.

The chain joins TRBV2 to TRBJ1-5, with D maybe TRBD1 (6 bases). V lost 4 bases and J 7 bases, leaving 17 bases between the germline ends. CDR1 and CDR2 from the germline V gene are SNHLY and FYNNEI. The CDR3 has 15 amino acids. As DNA, the CDR3 is TGTGCCAGCAGTGGGGGGAGGGGGGCACGGCAGCCCCAGCATTTT. Amino acids: CASSGGRGARQPQHF. The variable domain in full, with the rest retrieved from reference TRBV2 and TRBJ1-5, is EPEVTQTPSHQVTQMGQEVILRCVPISNHLYFYWYRQILGQKVEFLVSFYNNEISEKSEIFDDQFSVERPDGSNFTLKIRSTKLEDSAMYFCASSGGRGARQPQHFGDGTRLSIL.

The chain recombines TRBV7-6 with TRBJ1-3, with a weak D call TRBD1 (6 bases). The CDR3 runs 14 residues. Germline V lookup: CDR1 SGHVS, CDR2 FNYEAQ. Trimming cost V 0 bases and J 5 bases, with 8 bases left between them. DNA for the CDR3: TGTGCCAGCAGCTTAGCGGACAGCAGAAACACCATATATTTT. It codes for CASSLADSRNTIYF.

V usage is TRBV6-5 and J usage is TRBJ1-2; 7 bases align to TRBD1. This CDR3 spans 14 amino acids. With V trimmed by 2 bases and J by 6 bases, 6 bases remained unmatched. Germline CDR1 reads MNHEY; CDR2 reads SVGAGI. The CDR3 DNA follows: TGTGCCAGCAGTTACAGGGGGCGAGACAATGGCTACACCTTC. Its translation: CASSYRGRDNGYTF.